What follows are 20 T cell receptor beta chains derived from one specimen sequenced in a study of early T cells in non-severe SARS-CoV-2 infection. TCRdb called the 5' RACE reads again in MiXCR, with one record for every CDR3 protein. The top ten clones hold around 5.4% of a sample with about 98,000 distinct CDR3 sequences, roughly 11% of them seen once. The sample consisted of whole blood. The receptors here all came from an adult who was a healthcare worker with PCR-confirmed SARS-CoV-2 infection or an uninfected control (not recorded which).

There are many counts of this clonotype. The chain is built from TRBV11-2 and TRBJ2-1, with 7 positions matching TRBD2. Germline CDR1 and CDR2: SGHAT and FQNNGV. The CDR3 is 16 amino acids. V dropped 4 bases and J dropped 6; count of bases not matched to a gene: 12. Here the CDR3 DNA reads TGTGCCAGCAGCTCCCCGGGGGAGGGAAAAGGCAATGAGCAGTTCTTC. Protein product: CASSSPGEGKGNEQFF.

The rearrangement links TRBV7-9 to TRBJ1-1; TRBD1 aligns across 7 bases. V trimming: 5 bases; J trimming: 4 bases; junction bases outside the gene matches: 7. Germline CDR1 is SEHNR and CDR2 is FQNEAQ (reference sequence). The CDR3 consists of 14 residues. CDR3 sequence: CASSPQGGGTEAFF. The CDR3 DNA is TGTGCCAGCAGCCCTCAGGGGGGAGGCACTGAAGCTTTCTTT.

This clonotype was detected many times. The chain joins TRBV5-1 to TRBJ2-3; 7 nucleotides align to TRBD2. After removal of 0 bases from V and 1 base from J, the junction contained 5 bases not matched to a gene. In germline, CDR1 is SGHRS, CDR2 YFSETQ. This CDR3 has 16 residues. In nucleotides, the CDR3 is TGCGCCAGCAGCTTGGAAGGGAGGGCCGGCACAGATACGCAGTATTTT. Encoded protein: CASSLEGRAGTDTQYF.

This clonotype was detected once. The gene calls are TRBV19 and TRBJ2-7; TRBD1 matches at 9 bases. This CDR3 has 15 residues. Germline V gene sequence: CDR1 LNHDA, CDR2 SQIVND (reference sequence). J lost 6 bases, V lost 7 bases, and 13 bases had no gene match. Written as DNA, the CDR3 is TGTGCCAGTACACCGACCGGGACAGGGACCCGCGAGCAGTACTTC. This codes for CASTPTGTGTREQYF.

This clonotype was recorded at least ten times. This chain uses TRBV4-1 with TRBJ2-3; 7 bases fit TRBD2. The CDR3 is 15 residues long. Germline values: CDR1 MGHRA, CDR2 YSYEKL. After removal of 1 base from V and 4 bases from J, the junction contained 5 bases not matched to a gene. The CDR3 here is CASSQGGRDADTQYF. CDR3 nucleotides: TGCGCCAGCAGCCAAGGGGGGAGGGATGCAGATACGCAGTATTTT.

This clonotype was counted between two and nine times. The chain recombines TRBV7-9 with TRBJ2-2; 8 nucleotides line up with TRBD1. Germline V CDR1 and CDR2: SEHNR, FQNEAQ (reference sequence). V lost 11 bases and J lost 2; bases outside the gene matches: 4. The CDR3 consists of 13 residues. CDR3 amino acids: CALDRGNTGELFF. The CDR3 DNA follows: TGTGCCCTAGACAGGGGCAACACCGGGGAGCTGTTTTTT.

This clonotype has at least ten counts. This chain links TRBV6-5 with TRBJ2-7; 10 bases match TRBD1. V lost 6 bases, J lost 2 bases, and 7 bases stayed unmatched. CDR1 is MNHEY and CDR2 is SVGAGI in the germline V gene. The CDR3 has 15 residues. The DNA for the CDR3 is TGTGCCAGCAGAGCGACAGGGGGCCTCCCCTACGAGCAGTACTTC. Amino acid sequence: CASRATGGLPYEQYF.

The gene calls are TRBV5-1 and TRBJ2-3, with D unresolved. The CDR3 covers 14 residues. Trimming shortened V by 4 bases and J by 0 bases, and 9 bases separated the two germline ends. The germline gives CDR1 SGHRS, CDR2 YFSETQ. CDR3 sequence: CASSILDSTDTQYF. CDR3 nucleotides: TGCGCCAGCAGCATACTGGACAGCACAGATACGCAGTATTTT.

This clonotype was counted only a few times. The chain recombines TRBV28 with TRBJ2-7; 7 positions agree with TRBD2. V shed 4 bases, J shed 2 bases, and the junction held 8 bases outside the gene matches. CDR1 MDHEN and CDR2 SYDVKM come from the germline V gene. The CDR3 contains 15 residues. The CDR3 DNA is TGTGCCAGCAGTTCACGCGGACTAGGACCCTACGAGCAGTACTTC. Amino acid sequence: CASSSRGLGPYEQYF.

The chain combines TRBV29-1 with TRBJ2-7; D possibly corresponds to TRBD1 (5 bases). The CDR3 runs 14 residues. V lost 4 bases to trimming and J lost 0 bases, with 13 bases between them. In germline, CDR1 is SQVTM, CDR2 ANQGSEA. The CDR3 DNA follows: TGCAGCGTTGGCCCGGACACGAGCTCCTACGAGCAGTACTTC. Translation gives CSVGPDTSSYEQYF.

The CDR3 sequence is CASSQDPTSGGLGQFF. CDR3 DNA: TGCGCCAGCAGCCAAGATCCGACTAGCGGGGGGCTCGGGCAGTTCTTC. The chain uses TRBV4-1 and TRBJ2-1; 13 bases match TRBD2. This CDR3 has 16 residues. The germline gives CDR1 MGHRA, CDR2 YSYEKL. Trimming at V came to 0 bases and at J to 12 bases, leaving 8 bases not matched to a gene.

This clonotype was picked up many times. This chain uses TRBV7-9 with TRBJ1-1; D is undetermined. The CDR3 loop spans 15 amino acids. Germline CDR1 is SEHNR and CDR2 is FQNEAQ (reference sequence). V was clipped by 1 base and J by 1 base, with 10 bases between them. The CDR3 protein is CASSLGLSPNTEAFF. The CDR3 DNA reads as TGTGCCAGCAGCTTAGGGCTCAGCCCGAACACTGAAGCTTTCTTT.

The chain has TRBV4-1 and TRBJ2-7; 8 nucleotides line up with TRBD1. CDR3 length: 15 amino acids. Germline V gene sequence: CDR1 MGHRA, CDR2 YSYEKL. V lost 4 bases to trimming and J lost 6 bases; unmatched junction nucleotides: 11. The CDR3 loop is CASSPLPGTGGEQYF. For the CDR3, the DNA is TGCGCCAGCAGCCCCCTGCCCGGGACAGGAGGCGAGCAGTACTTC.

The rearrangement uses TRBV3-1 and TRBJ1-2, with TRBD1 matching 8 bases. This CDR3 comprises 12 residues. Unmatched junction bases numbered 5, after V lost 0 bases and J lost 14 bases. CDR1 LGHDT and CDR2 YNNKEL come from the germline V gene (reference sequence). CDR3 sequence reads: CASSQDRTGTTF. CDR3 coding DNA: TGTGCCAGCAGCCAAGATAGGACAGGGACGACCTTC.

This clonotype occurred a few times. The chain joins TRBV7-2 to TRBJ2-5; TRBD2 aligns across 8 bases. Germline assignment: CDR1 SGHTA and CDR2 FQGNSA. Unmatched junction bases numbered 1, after V lost 3 bases and J lost 1 base. The CDR3 is 14 residues long. CDR3 DNA: TGTGCCAGCAGCTTTAGCGGGGCCCAAGAGACCCAGTACTTC. The encoded protein is CASSFSGAQETQYF.

V and J are TRBV6-5 and TRBJ2-3; D might be TRBD1 or TRBD2, each matching 7 bases. The V end was cut by 6 bases, the J end by 5 bases, with 15 bases between. CDR3 length: 14 residues. Germline CDR1 and CDR2: MNHEY and SVGAGI. The CDR3 region is CASSSTGRGDTQYF. Written as DNA, the CDR3 is TGTGCCAGCAGCTCGACAGGGAGGGGAGATACGCAGTATTTT.

In this sample, this clonotype turned up a few times. The chain joins TRBV6-6 to TRBJ2-5; weak D call: TRBD1 (7 bases). Germline V lookup: CDR1 MNHNY, CDR2 SVGAGI (reference sequence). This CDR3 is built from 15 residues. V lost 6 bases, J lost 3 bases, and 17 bases lay in between. The CDR3 nucleotides are TGTGCCAGCAGCCGGGGGACAGATGGGAAAGAGACCCAGTACTTC. Amino acids: CASSRGTDGKETQYF.

The sample holds a few counts of this clonotype. The chain is built from TRBV6-5 and TRBJ1-1, with D hard to call. CDR3 length: 11 amino acids. The germline CDR1 and CDR2 sequences are MNHEY and SVGAGI. V was trimmed by 6 bases and J by 7 bases, leaving 9 bases between them. DNA of the CDR3: TGTGCCAGCAGGACGAGGAATGAAGCTTTCTTT. It specifies CASRTRNEAFF.

V and J are TRBV20-1 and TRBJ1-2, with TRBD1 matching over 7 bases. V trimming: 3 bases; J trimming: 6 bases; junction bases outside the gene matches: 10. The germline V gene encodes CDR1 DFQATT and CDR2 SNEGSKA (reference sequence). The CDR3 has 14 residues. CDR3 coding DNA: TGCAGTGCTAGTGGGAGGAGGGGGCGAGATGGCTACACCTTC. Translated, it gives CSASGRRGRDGYTF.

The V call is TRBV20-1, the J call TRBJ2-7; 9 bases are a match to TRBD1. With V trimmed by 2 bases and J by 3 bases, 5 bases remained unmatched. The CDR3 is made up of 14 amino acids. Germline CDR1 is DFQATT and CDR2 is SNEGSKA (reference sequence). DNA of the CDR3: TGCAGTGCTAGACTGCCGGGACAGGGCTACGAGCAGTACTTC. Residues: CSARLPGQGYEQYF.